The next 27 T cell receptor beta chains were all read from a single sample in a study of early T cells in non-severe SARS-CoV-2 infection. Via MiXCR, TCRdb re-called the 5' RACE reads, giving one row per CDR3 protein. The sample includes 25,000 to 35,000 distinct CDR3 sequences, approximately 5.2% of them seen just once. Source material: whole blood. The receptor source for this set is an adult who was a healthcare worker with PCR-confirmed SARS-CoV-2 infection or an uninfected control (not recorded which).

The sample holds a few counts of this clonotype. The chain employs TRBV12-3 or TRBV12-4 and TRBJ1-5; 9 bases align to TRBD1. Trimming cost V 6 bases and J 3 bases; bases outside gene matches: 9. This CDR3 comprises 16 residues. CDR3 protein: CASSLGQGGINQPQHF. CDR3 DNA sequence: TGTGCCAGCAGCCTGGGACAGGGAGGTATCAATCAGCCCCAGCATTTT.

The chain employs TRBV24-1 and TRBJ2-3, with a weak D call TRBD1 (5 bases). V dropped 4 bases and J dropped 4 bases, with 8 bases sitting between them. The germline V gene has CDR1 KGHDR and CDR2 SFDVKD. This CDR3 is 13 amino acids long. In DNA form, the CDR3 reads TGTGCCACCAGTGACCAGGGCTCAGATACGCAGTATTTT. Its translation: CATSDQGSDTQYF.

This clonotype was counted many times. This rearrangement joins TRBV6-6 to TRBJ1-2; D remains ambiguous. The CDR3 is 11 residues long. Trimming stripped 10 bases from V and 4 bases from J, with 10 bases between. Germline CDR1 is MNHNY and CDR2 is SVGAGI (reference sequence). The DNA of the CDR3 is TGTGCCACAGACGGGTCCTATGGCTACACCTTC. It specifies CATDGSYGYTF.

This clonotype was counted only a few times. The chain has TRBV6-5 and TRBJ1-2, with D perhaps TRBD1 (5 bases). The CDR3 is 16 residues long. Germline V CDR1 and CDR2: MNHEY, SVGAGI. Trimming removed 6 bases at V and 0 bases at J, with 17 bases between. CDR3: CASSPYGTEPNYGYTF. In nucleotides, the CDR3 is TGTGCCAGCAGCCCTTACGGGACGGAACCTAACTATGGCTACACCTTC.

This clonotype occurred many times. V and J are TRBV4-3 and TRBJ2-1; no definite D call. CDR1 and CDR2 from the germline V gene are LGHNA and YSLEER. CDR3 length: 16 residues. The ends were cut back, 0 bases at V and 1 base at J, with 10 bases in the middle. The CDR3 sequence: CASSQDLSRSYNEQFF. The CDR3, as DNA: TGCGCCAGCAGCCAAGATCTATCCCGTTCCTACAATGAGCAGTTCTTC.

A few counts support this clonotype. J is TRBJ2-2 and V is TRBV7-8; no clear D gene. With 2 bases removed from V and 0 bases from J, the gap between germline ends came to 7 bases. CDR1 and CDR2 from the germline V gene are SGHVS and FQNEAQ. The CDR3 spans 15 residues. CDR3 amino acids: CASSLFRANTGELFF. The CDR3 DNA sequence: TGTGCCAGCAGCTTATTTCGGGCGAACACCGGGGAGCTGTTTTTT.

This clonotype was observed many times. The chain is built from TRBV12-5 and TRBJ2-2; unclear D gene. The V end lost 7 bases, the J end lost 0 bases, and 6 bases lay between the germline ends. CDR1 LGHNT and CDR2 FRNRAP come from the germline V gene. This CDR3 has 13 residues. This CDR3 is CASAYTNTGELFF. CDR3 sequence (DNA): TGTGCTAGTGCCTACACGAACACCGGGGAGCTGTTTTTT.

The chain joins TRBV18 to TRBJ1-1; D is possibly TRBD1 (5 bases). Deletions cut 0 bases from V and 8 bases from J, with 13 bases between. This CDR3 contains 14 residues. The V gene's germline CDR1 is KGHSH and CDR2 LQKENI. CDR3 residues: CASSPPVGTGEAFF. As DNA, the CDR3 is TGTGCCAGCTCACCACCGGTGGGGACCGGGGAAGCTTTCTTT.

This clonotype turned up a few times. The chain is built from TRBV11-3 and TRBJ1-4; D unresolved. V lost 4 bases and J 4 bases, leaving 13 bases between the germline ends. CDR1 and CDR2 from the germline V gene are SGHNT and YENEEA. CDR3 length: 15 residues. The CDR3 sequence: CASSSSGSINEKLFF. CDR3 nucleotide sequence: TGTGCCAGCAGCTCATCCGGAAGCATTAATGAAAAACTGTTTTTT.

V and J are TRBV6-5 and TRBJ1-4, with 8 bases matching TRBD1. This CDR3 is 14 amino acids long. CDR1 and CDR2 (germline): MNHEY, SVGAGI. The ends lost 4 bases at V and 8 bases at J; junction bases unmatched: 6. CDR3 residues: CASSLQGVGEKLFF. Here the CDR3 DNA reads TGTGCCAGCAGTTTACAGGGGGTAGGAGAAAAACTGTTTTTT.

This clonotype has a handful of counts. This chain links TRBV7-2 with TRBJ1-1, with TRBD1 as a possible D gene (5 bases). Germline V gene lookup returns CDR1 SGHTA and CDR2 FQGNSA. Trimming left V 5 bases short and J 1 base short, with 11 bases between. The CDR3 is 14 amino acids. This CDR3 is CASSRGHSNTEAFF. As DNA, the CDR3 is TGTGCCAGCAGCCGGGGCCATTCGAACACTGAAGCTTTCTTT.

The table lists this clonotype with many counts. V is TRBV14 and J is TRBJ2-7, with 12 nucleotides matching TRBD2. Germline lookup yields CDR1 SGHDN and CDR2 FVKESK. This CDR3 has 15 residues. With V trimmed by 0 bases and J by 7 bases, 4 bases remained unmatched. The CDR3 sequence: CASSQDLAGGREQYF. The CDR3 DNA reads TGTGCCAGCAGCCAAGACCTAGCGGGAGGGCGTGAGCAGTACTTC.

This clonotype has at least ten counts. In DNA form, the CDR3 reads TGCGCCAGCAGCATTGGACACAGGGATGTCGCCGGGGAGCTGTTTTTT. Residues: CASSIGHRDVAGELFF. The chain combines TRBV5-1 with TRBJ2-2; D might be TRBD1 (6 bases). The V gene lost 4 bases and the J gene lost 6 bases, with 19 bases spanning the gap. The CDR3 spans 16 residues. Germline V lookup: CDR1 SGHRS, CDR2 YFSETQ.

The V gene is TRBV19, the J gene TRBJ1-5, with 8 positions matching TRBD1. Germline values: CDR1 LNHDA, CDR2 SQIVND (reference sequence). The CDR3 is made up of 15 amino acids. V lost 3 bases, J lost 5 bases, and 6 bases stayed unmatched. CDR3 amino acids: CASSILQGADQPQHF. The CDR3 DNA is TGTGCCAGTAGTATTCTCCAGGGGGCCGATCAGCCCCAGCATTTT.

The V gene is TRBV28, the J gene TRBJ1-2; the D gene is possibly TRBD1 (6 bases). Per germline, CDR1 MDHEN and CDR2 SYDVKM. The CDR3 has 15 residues. The V end was cut by 6 bases, the J end by 4 bases, with 18 bases between. CDR3 sequence: CASRHPDRTFYGYTF. The CDR3 DNA is TGTGCCAGCAGGCACCCGGACAGAACTTTCTATGGCTACACCTTC.

In its sample, this clonotype was seen a few times. The V gene is TRBV7-2, the J gene TRBJ2-1, with D perhaps assigned TRBD1 or TRBD2 (5 bases each). Germline values: CDR1 SGHTA, CDR2 FQGNSA. Trimming cost V 8 bases and J 2 bases, with 13 bases left between them. The CDR3 is 14 residues long. CDR3: CASGTGTTYNEQFF. In DNA, the CDR3 is TGTGCCAGCGGCACCGGGACGACCTACAATGAGCAGTTCTTC.

In this sample, this clonotype turned up many times. This chain joins TRBV9 and TRBJ1-3; no firm D call. V lost 4 bases to trimming and J lost 4 bases, with 3 bases between them. CDR1 is SGDLS and CDR2 is YYNGEE in the germline V gene. The CDR3 is 11 amino acids. The CDR3, as DNA: TGTGCCAGCAGCCCAGGAAACACCATATATTTT. Its protein product is CASSPGNTIYF.

This clonotype was seen at least ten times. The chain recombines TRBV11-2 with TRBJ1-1; D may be TRBD1 (5 bases). Looked up from germline, CDR1 is SGHAT and CDR2 is FQNNGV. The CDR3 has 13 amino acids. V gave up 2 bases and J gave up 11 bases, with 15 bases separating them. The CDR3 nucleotides are TGTGCCAGCAGCTTATATGTAGACAGAGGGGCTTTCTTT. It encodes CASSLYVDRGAFF.

Here the CDR3 DNA reads TGTGCCAGCAGTTCCCCCCCCCGCACCGGGGAGCTGTTTTTT. This encodes CASSSPPRTGELFF. The rearrangement uses TRBV28 and TRBJ2-2; D uncertain. Deletions cut 4 bases from V and 4 bases from J, with 10 bases between. The germline V gene has CDR1 MDHEN and CDR2 SYDVKM. The CDR3 has 14 amino acids. The variable domain in full, completed from reference TRBV28 and TRBJ2-2, reads DVKVTQSSRYLVKRTGEKVFLECVQDMDHENMFWYRQDPGLGLRLIYFSYDVKMKEKGDIPEGYSVSREKKERFSLILESASTNQTSMYLCASSSPPRTGELFFGEGSRLTVL.

This clonotype is medium-sized by share. The rearrangement links TRBV4-3 to TRBJ2-5; 10 bases align to TRBD1. Germline CDR1 LGHNA, CDR2 YSLEER. CDR3 size: 18 residues. V dropped 0 bases and J dropped 0; count of bases not matched to a gene: 7. The CDR3 nucleotides read TGCGCCAGCAGCCAAGATTGGACCGGGACAGGGGACCAAGAGACCCAGTACTTC. Translating gives CASSQDWTGTGDQETQYF.

The chain carries TRBV4-3 and TRBJ2-3; D could derive from TRBD1 or TRBD2 (5 bases each). Germline V gives CDR1 LGHNA, CDR2 YSLEER. Deletions cut 0 bases from V and 5 bases from J, with 12 bases between. The CDR3 sequence is 15 residues long. The CDR3 loop is CASSQDWGNRDTQYF. The CDR3 coding sequence is TGCGCCAGCAGCCAAGATTGGGGGAACCGAGATACGCAGTATTTT.

The sample holds many counts of this clonotype. The chain uses TRBV7-2 and TRBJ2-1; 8 bases line up with TRBD2. This CDR3 has 14 amino acids. The germline V gene encodes CDR1 SGHTA and CDR2 FQGNSA. After removal of 8 bases from V and 5 bases from J, the junction contained 8 bases not matched to a gene. The CDR3 reads CASQSGRGDNEQFF. The CDR3 DNA reads TGTGCCAGCCAGAGCGGGAGAGGGGACAATGAGCAGTTCTTC.

This clonotype was seen repeatedly, ten times or more. One end of the junction varies from germline; a read error may be responsible. The gene calls are TRBV2 and TRBJ2-1; tentatively, D is TRBD1 (6 bases). The CDR3 runs to 15 residues. CDR1 is SNHLY, CDR2 FYNNEI, per germline. CDR3 DNA sequence: TGTGCCAGCAGTTCCTCTACCGGTATGGGGACAAAAGCAGTCTTC. It specifies CASSSSTGMGTKAVF.

This clonotype was seen at least ten times. This chain connects TRBV6-2 or TRBV6-3 to TRBJ1-4; D is undetermined. V was shortened by 6 bases and J by 10 bases, with 15 bases between the two germline ends. The germline V gene has CDR1 MNHEY and CDR2 SVGEGT. CDR3 size: 13 residues. CDR3 DNA sequence: TGTGCCAGCAGAAGGTCCGATGGTGTAAAACTGTTTTTT. Its protein is CASRRSDGVKLFF.

The sample holds many counts of this clonotype. The rearrangement uses TRBV6-5 and TRBJ2-3; D unclear. V gave up 8 bases and J gave up 3 bases, with 6 bases separating them. The CDR3 is 11 residues long. CDR1 is MNHEY and CDR2 is SVGAGI in the germline V gene. Here the CDR3 reads CASGRTDTQYF. The CDR3 nucleotides read TGTGCCAGCGGTAGAACAGATACGCAGTATTTT.

The chain combines TRBV5-4 with TRBJ1-1; D is undetermined. The V gene lost 2 bases and the J gene lost 1 base, with 9 bases spanning the gap. This CDR3 spans 14 amino acids. Germline lookup yields CDR1 SGHNT and CDR2 YYREEE (reference sequence). The CDR3 DNA is TGTGCCAGCAGCTTTTCCTTCGGGAACACTGAAGCTTTCTTT. This translates into CASSFSFGNTEAFF. The full variable domain, its missing parts supplied by reference TRBV5-4 and TRBJ1-1, is ETGVTQSPTHLIKTRGQQVTLRCSSQSGHNTVSWYQQALGQGPQFIFQYYREEENGRGNFPPRFSGLQFPNYSSELNVNALELDDSALYLCASSFSFGNTEAFFGQGTRLTVV.

V usage is TRBV14 and J usage is TRBJ1-3; tentative D call: TRBD1 (6 bases). Trimming took 2 bases from V and 2 from J, leaving 19 bases between them. CDR3 size: 18 residues. Germline lookup yields CDR1 SGHDN and CDR2 FVKESK. The CDR3 bases are TGTGCCAGCAGCCAACACAGGACAGCGGAGCTACCTGGAAACACCATATATTTT. This sequence encodes CASSQHRTAELPGNTIYF.